A selection of T cell receptor beta chains follows, all from one sample in a study of cytomegalovirus exposure and HLA in healthy donors. Repertoires were generated with immunoSEQ multiplex PCR, while TCRdb's copy carries only in-frame clones and drops some. The table has roughly 140,000 clones, roughly four fifths seen once. Source material: PBMCs. These receptor sequences come from a woman aged 50 to 60 in good health and CMV-seronegative. Each CDR3 is given with its conserved first and last residue. The order of the fields is V gene, J gene, D gene, clone size, CDR3 DNA, CDR3 protein. The D gene is left open where the match is weak. Expanded clones get a size class; other rows say once, few or many, or leave the size out.

v_call: TRBV5-1
j_call: TRBJ2-3
d_call: TRBD1
clone_size: NA
cdr3_nt: TGCGCCAGCAGCTTGAGGTCTGGGACAGGGCGTGATACGCAGTATTTT
cdr3_aa: CASSLRSGTGRDTQYF

v_call: TRBV6-1
j_call: TRBJ2-5
d_call: NA
clone_size: NA
cdr3_nt: TGTGCCAGCAGCGCTCTAGGGCAGGGGAAGACCCAGTACTTC
cdr3_aa: CASSALGQGKTQYF

v_call: TRBV4-2
j_call: TRBJ2-7
d_call: TRBD2
clone_size: NA
cdr3_nt: TGTGCCAGCAGCCTAAACCTGGGCGGGGGGGCTGGTGAGCAGTACTTC
cdr3_aa: CASSLNLGGGAGEQYF

v_call: TRBV6-1
j_call: TRBJ2-4
d_call: NA
clone_size: NA
cdr3_nt: TGTGCCAGCAGCGATTCAGTGGCCAAAAACATTCAGTACTTC
cdr3_aa: CASSDSVAKNIQYF

v_call: TRBV4-2
j_call: TRBJ2-3
d_call: NA
clone_size: NA
cdr3_nt: TGTGCCAGCAGCCCTGCGGGGTTAAGCACAGATACGCAGTATTTT
cdr3_aa: CASSPAGLSTDTQYF

v_call: TRBV7-3
j_call: TRBJ1-1
d_call: NA
clone_size: NA
cdr3_nt: TGTGCCAGCAGCTTAGAGGGTGCGCACACTGAAGCTTTCTTT
cdr3_aa: CASSLEGAHTEAFF

v_call: TRBV7-2
j_call: TRBJ1-3
d_call: NA
clone_size: NA
cdr3_nt: TGTGCCAGCAGCTTCCAGGACACGAGAAACACCATATATTTT
cdr3_aa: CASSFQDTRNTIYF

v_call: TRBV4-2
j_call: TRBJ2-3
d_call: TRBD2
clone_size: NA
cdr3_nt: TGTGCCAGCAGCCAAGATGGGTCTAGCGGGGCAGATACGCAGTATTTT
cdr3_aa: CASSQDGSSGADTQYF

v_call: TRBV19
j_call: TRBJ1-2
d_call: NA
clone_size: NA
cdr3_nt: TGTGCCAGTAGTCCAGCGGTGAGGGCGAACCTAAACTATGGCTACACCTTC
cdr3_aa: CASSPAVRANLNYGYTF

v_call: TRBV2
j_call: TRBJ2-7
d_call: TRBD1
clone_size: NA
cdr3_nt: TGTGCCAGCACCCGACAGGGACGAAACTACGAGCAGTACTTC
cdr3_aa: CASTRQGRNYEQYF

v_call: TRBV5-1
j_call: TRBJ1-1
d_call: NA
clone_size: once
cdr3_nt: TGCGCCAGCAGCTTGGGGAAAGGGGACACTGAAGCCTTCTTT
cdr3_aa: CASSLGKGDTEAFF

v_call: TRBV11-2
j_call: TRBJ2-7
d_call: NA
clone_size: NA
cdr3_nt: TGTGCCAGCAGCTCCACAGTGTACGAGCAGTACTTC
cdr3_aa: CASSSTVYEQYF

v_call: TRBV29-1
j_call: TRBJ1-2
d_call: TRBD1
clone_size: NA
cdr3_nt: TGCAGCGTTTCTAGGGACAGAACTAACTATGGCTACACCTTC
cdr3_aa: CSVSRDRTNYGYTF

v_call: TRBV7-2
j_call: TRBJ2-7
d_call: TRBD2
clone_size: once
cdr3_nt: TGTGCCAGCAGCCCGGGACTAGCGGGGCACTACGAGCAGTACTTC
cdr3_aa: CASSPGLAGHYEQYF

v_call: TRBV19
j_call: TRBJ2-5
d_call: TRBD2
clone_size: NA
cdr3_nt: TGTGCCAGTAGCGTGACTAGCGGGGTATGGGAGACCCAGTACTTC
cdr3_aa: CASSVTSGVWETQYF

v_call: TRBV7-3
j_call: TRBJ2-2
d_call: TRBD2
clone_size: NA
cdr3_nt: TGTGCCAGCAGCCCCGGAAGCGGGGTGAACACCGGGGAGCTGTTTTTT
cdr3_aa: CASSPGSGVNTGELFF

v_call: TRBV18
j_call: TRBJ1-4
d_call: TRBD1
clone_size: NA
cdr3_nt: TGTGCCAGCTCACCTAGCGAAGGGGGCGATGAAAAACTGTTTTTT
cdr3_aa: CASSPSEGGDEKLFF

v_call: TRBV2
j_call: TRBJ1-2
d_call: TRBD1
clone_size: NA
cdr3_nt: TGTGCCAGCAGCCCTCAGTCGACAGGGGTGGACTATGGCTACACCTTC
cdr3_aa: CASSPQSTGVDYGYTF

v_call: TRBV9
j_call: TRBJ1-5
d_call: NA
clone_size: NA
cdr3_nt: TGTGCCAGCAGCGCAGGGGTTTATTATCAGCCCCAGCATTTT
cdr3_aa: CASSAGVYYQPQHF

v_call: TRBV15
j_call: TRBJ2-6
d_call: NA
clone_size: NA
cdr3_nt: TGTGCCACCAGCAGAGATCAGGAGGGTTCTTACTCTGGGGCCAACGTCCTGACTTTC
cdr3_aa: CATSRDQEGSYSGANVLTF

v_call: TRBV5-6
j_call: TRBJ2-5
d_call: NA
clone_size: few
cdr3_nt: TGTGCCAGCAGCCCCCCTGGGGCGGTAAGGAGAGAGACCCAGTACTTC
cdr3_aa: CASSPPGAVRRETQYF

v_call: TRBV5-1
j_call: TRBJ1-2
d_call: NA
clone_size: few
cdr3_nt: TGCGCCAGCAGCTTCCACCCCGCCTTGGGACTCAGAGCTAACTATGGCTACACCTTC
cdr3_aa: CASSFHPALGLRANYGYTF